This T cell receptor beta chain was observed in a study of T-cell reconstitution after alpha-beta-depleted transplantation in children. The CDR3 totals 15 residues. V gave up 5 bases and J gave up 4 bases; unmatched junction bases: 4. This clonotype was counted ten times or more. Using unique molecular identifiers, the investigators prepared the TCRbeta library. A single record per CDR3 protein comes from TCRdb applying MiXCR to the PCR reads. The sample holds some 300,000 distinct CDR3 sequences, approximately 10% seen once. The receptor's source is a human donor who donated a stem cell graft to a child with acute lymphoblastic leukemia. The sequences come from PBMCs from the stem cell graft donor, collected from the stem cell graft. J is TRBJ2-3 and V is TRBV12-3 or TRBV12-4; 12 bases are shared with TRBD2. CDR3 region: CASSPRTSGADTQYF. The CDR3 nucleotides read TGTGCCAGCAGTCCCAGGACTAGCGGGGCAGATACGCAGTATTTT.